The entry below describes one TCR beta chain. Assay: immunoSEQ multiplex PCR; the TCRdb copy retains only in-frame clones and omits some. The data hold over 200,000 clones, with roughly four fifths observed a single time. The CDR3 is made up of 16 amino acids. CDR1 is SGHNT, CDR2 YYREEE, per germline (reference sequence). V lost 0 bases and J 6 bases, leaving 19 bases between the germline ends. These data are taken from a study of blood T cell repertoires in COVID-19. Overall study context: Samples came from the United States, Italy and Spain, spanning acute and convalescent COVID-19.

This clonotype was sampled from a woman in her fifties or sixties with active or convalescent COVID-19. The specimen sequenced was peripheral blood. The V and J genes are TRBV5-4 and TRBJ2-7, with a weak D call TRBD2 (6 bases). The CDR3 nucleotides read TGTGCCAGCAGCTTGGGGGTCTCCGGGAGTGGGTTCGAGCAGTACTTC. This translates into CASSLGVSGSGFEQYF.